These T cell receptor beta chains were read from a single sample in a study of control samples from healthy donors and cancer patients. Some clones are missing from TCRdb's copy, which holds only in-frame ones; the method was immunoSEQ multiplex PCR. Of more than 85,000 clones detected, roughly 88% appear once; the ten largest clones hold approximately 3.7%. Sequences were obtained from PBMCs. The source of these receptors is a woman in her sixties with lung cancer. CDR3s include the opening cysteine and the closing phenylalanine or tryptophan. Fields, in order: D gene, V gene, CDR3 length, clone size, J gene, CDR3 protein, CDR3 DNA. D genes are given only for firm matches. Size is omitted from some rows. Given values are once, few, many or a class for expanded clones.

TRBD1,TRBV6-6,15,.,TRBJ2-7,CASSYPRQGVDEQYF,TGTGCCAGCAGTTACCCTAGACAGGGGGTGGACGAGCAGTACTTC
.,TRBV5-1,14,.,TRBJ2-5,CASRIAEGGETQYF,TGCGCCAGCAGAATAGCGGAGGGGGGAGAGACCCAGTACTTC
.,TRBV21-1,15,.,TRBJ2-1,CASRIRQGAKSEQFF,TGTGCCAGCAGAATCAGACAGGGGGCGAAAAGTGAGCAGTTCTTC
.,TRBV12-3/TRBV12-4,13,.,TRBJ2-5,CASSFATQETQYF,TGTGCCAGCAGTTTTGCCACACAAGAGACCCAGTACTTC
TRBD2,TRBV6-6,15,.,TRBJ2-4,CASRAGGLAKNIQYF,TGTGCCAGCAGGGCGGGGGGTCTAGCCAAAAACATTCAGTACTTC
.,TRBV27,15,.,TRBJ1-4,CASSFLPVTNEKLFF,TGTGCCAGCAGTTTTCTGCCCGTAACTAATGAAAAACTGTTTTTT
TRBD1,TRBV9,14,.,TRBJ1-1,CASSMTGGNTEAFF,TGTGCCAGCAGCATGACAGGGGGGAACACTGAAGCTTTCTTT
TRBD1,TRBV5-8,14,few,TRBJ1-4,CASSLGQGTTRLFF,TGTGCCAGCAGCCTCGGACAGGGGACAACTCGACTGTTTTTT
.,TRBV19,13,.,TRBJ2-1,CAIGRAGPNEQFF,TGTGCCATCGGCCGGGCGGGACCCAATGAGCAGTTCTTC
.,TRBV13,17,once,TRBJ1-1,CASSLASGFLYNTEAFF,TGTGCCAGCAGCTTAGCATCAGGGTTCCTCTATAACACTGAAGCTTTCTTT
.,TRBV4-3,16,.,TRBJ1-2,CASSQDQTGGLYGYTF,TGCGCCAGCAGCCAAGATCAAACGGGGGGACTCTATGGCTACACCTTC
.,TRBV19,13,.,TRBJ2-1,CASSIGQAGEQFF,TGTGCCAGTAGTATCGGACAAGCCGGGGAGCAGTTCTTC
.,TRBV19,16,.,TRBJ1-2,CASSIDGAGIYYGYTF,TGTGCCAGTAGTATAGATGGCGCAGGGATTTACTATGGCTACACCTTC
.,TRBV2,14,.,TRBJ1-5,CASSEPKYRQPQHF,TGTGCCAGCAGTGAACCCAAATACCGACAGCCCCAGCATTTT
.,TRBV3-1/TRBV3-2,14,.,TRBJ1-3,CASSLRGSGNTIYF,TGTGCCAGCAGCCTGAGGGGCTCTGGAAACACCATATATTTT
.,TRBV19,12,.,TRBJ2-7,CASSMVGGEQYF,TGTGCCAGTAGTATGGTCGGGGGCGAGCAGTACTTC
.,TRBV7-6,16,.,TRBJ2-3,CASSPPRTGGSDTQYF,TGTGCCAGCAGCCCCCCACGAACGGGGGGCTCGGATACGCAGTATTTT
.,TRBV27,16,.,TRBJ1-2,CASSLGTGSSNYGYTF,TGTGCCAGCAGTTTAGGCACCGGGTCTTCTAACTATGGCTACACCTTC
.,TRBV6-5,15,.,TRBJ2-7,CASRVGLVHSYEQYF,TGTGCCAGCAGAGTAGGACTTGTCCACTCCTACGAGCAGTACTTC
TRBD2,TRBV19,15,.,TRBJ2-1,CASSISGGAYNEQFF,TGTGCCAGTAGTATTAGCGGGGGGGCCTACAATGAGCAGTTCTTC
.,TRBV6-6,13,.,TRBJ1-2,CASSPSLRYGYTF,TGTGCCAGCAGCCCGAGTCTACGCTATGGCTACACCTTC
TRBD1,TRBV28,15,.,TRBJ2-7,CASSAGTGYLYEQYF,TGTGCCAGCAGTGCCGGGACAGGGTATCTCTACGAGCAGTACTTC
.,TRBV6-2/TRBV6-3,15,.,TRBJ1-4,CASSSDKQGPEKLFF,TGTGCCAGCAGCTCCGACAAGCAGGGGCCCGAAAAACTGTTTTTT
.,TRBV18,16,once,TRBJ1-1,CASSPPVHRGRTEAFF,TGTGCCAGCTCACCACCGGTGCATCGGGGGCGGACTGAAGCTTTCTTT
TRBD2,TRBV9,16,.,TRBJ2-2,CASSAPASGTTGELFF,TGTGCCAGCAGCGCGCCGGCTAGCGGGACGACCGGGGAGCTGTTTTTT
.,TRBV7-2,14,.,TRBJ1-3,CASSLSTAGNTIYF,TGTGCCAGCAGCTTAAGCACAGCCGGAAACACCATATATTTT
TRBD1,TRBV18,15,.,TRBJ1-4,CASSPTGTEGEKLFF,TGTGCCAGCTCACCAACCGGGACAGAAGGTGAAAAACTGTTTTTT
TRBD1,TRBV5-5,15,once,TRBJ2-7,CASSETGTGSYEQYF,TGTGCCAGCAGCGAGACCGGGACAGGCTCCTACGAGCAGTACTTC
.,TRBV5-4,16,.,TRBJ2-3,CASSRDLRSSTDTQYF,TGTGCCAGCAGCAGAGACCTGCGATCTAGCACAGATACGCAGTATTTT
TRBD1,TRBV5-4,14,.,TRBJ1-6,CASSLVDRHSPLHF,TGTGCCAGCAGCTTGGTGGACAGGCATTCACCCCTCCACTTT
.,TRBV6-2/TRBV6-3,15,few,TRBJ2-1,CASSYPGLSGDEQFF,TGTGCCAGCAGTTACCCGGGACTGTCCGGAGATGAGCAGTTCTTC
TRBD2,TRBV7-6,17,.,TRBJ2-2,CASSLTSGGSWTGELFF,TGTGCCAGCAGCTTGACTAGCGGGGGATCCTGGACCGGGGAGCTGTTTTTT
TRBD2,TRBV7-3,15,.,TRBJ2-2,CASSSSGSNTGELFF,TGTGCCAGCAGCTCTAGCGGGAGCAACACCGGGGAGCTGTTTTTT
.,TRBV7-9,13,.,TRBJ1-5,CASSFKGSQPQHF,TGTGCCAGCAGCTTCAAGGGCAGCCAGCCCCAGCATTTT
.,TRBV5-1,15,.,TRBJ2-6,CASSLGGGGANVLTF,TGCGCCAGCAGCTTGGGGGGGGGCGGGGCCAACGTCCTGACTTTC
.,TRBV12-3/TRBV12-4,12,.,TRBJ1-1,CASSFGRAEAFF,TGTGCCAGCAGTTTTGGCAGGGCTGAAGCTTTCTTT
.,TRBV19,13,few,TRBJ1-1,CASSINWNTEAFF,TGTGCCAGTAGTATAAACTGGAACACTGAAGCTTTCTTT
.,TRBV3-1/TRBV3-2,12,.,TRBJ1-2,CASRGGDYGYTF,TGTGCCAGCAGGGGGGGCGACTATGGCTACACCTTC
.,TRBV12-3/TRBV12-4,13,.,TRBJ1-2,CASSFRVNYGYTF,TGTGCCAGCAGTTTTAGGGTTAACTATGGCTACACCTTC
.,TRBV19,13,few,TRBJ1-2,CASSIQGSSGYTF,TGTGCCAGTAGTATACAGGGTTCAAGCGGCTACACCTTC
TRBD1,TRBV15,14,few,TRBJ1-4,CATSRDRGEEKLFF,TGTGCCACCAGCAGGGACAGGGGGGAAGAAAAACTGTTTTTT
.,TRBV12-3/TRBV12-4,12,.,TRBJ2-5,CASSFNLGTQYF,TGTGCCAGCAGTTTTAACCTGGGGACCCAGTACTTC
TRBD2,TRBV3-1/TRBV3-2,19,.,TRBJ2-7,CASSRDPGASGRFSYEQYF,TGTGCCAGCAGCCGAGACCCCGGGGCTAGCGGGAGATTTTCCTACGAGCAGTACTTC
TRBD2,TRBV19,16,.,TRBJ2-1,CASSNLAGGSYNEQFF,TGTGCCAGTAGTAATCTAGCGGGGGGTTCCTACAATGAGCAGTTCTTC
.,TRBV4-1,15,.,TRBJ1-1,CASSRPTPGGTEAFF,TGCGCCAGCAGCCGACCGACACCAGGAGGCACTGAAGCTTTCTTT
.,TRBV19,16,.,TRBJ2-5,CASRNGGRGPQETQYF,TGTGCCAGTAGAAATGGGGGACGGGGCCCGCAAGAGACCCAGTACTTC
.,TRBV28,16,.,TRBJ2-5,CASSSGTYPHSETQYF,TGTGCCAGCAGTTCGGGGACATACCCACATTCAGAGACCCAGTACTTC
TRBD1,TRBV4-2,15,.,TRBJ1-5,CASSQGRGQNQPQHF,TGTGCCAGCAGCCAAGGCAGGGGGCAGAATCAGCCCCAGCATTTT
.,TRBV5-4,13,.,TRBJ1-4,CASSLAGGEKLFF,TGTGCCAGCAGCTTGGCCGGCGGGGAAAAACTGTTTTTT
.,TRBV5-4,15,.,TRBJ1-1,CASSLGSNMNTEAFF,TGTGCCAGCAGCTTAGGTAGTAATATGAACACTGAAGCTTTCTTT
.,TRBV18,13,.,TRBJ1-1,CASSYEVDTEAFF,TGTGCCAGCTCCTACGAGGTAGACACTGAAGCTTTCTTT
.,TRBV5-1,14,.,TRBJ2-7,CASSLATDLYEQYF,TGCGCCAGCAGCTTGGCGACGGATCTTTACGAGCAGTACTTC